Listed below are T cell receptor beta chains from one sample, sequenced in a study of blood T cell repertoires in COVID-19. Libraries were prepared by immunoSEQ multiplex PCR; TCRdb keeps only in-frame clonotypes and omits some of them. The sample shows more than 130,000 clones, more than 70% of them seen only once. Sequences were obtained from peripheral blood. The origin of the receptors is a man in his fifties with active or convalescent COVID-19. CDR3s include the opening cysteine and the closing phenylalanine or tryptophan. A D gene is named only where the DNA matches it firmly. Clone size is given for some rows only: seen once, a few or many times, or a class if the clone is expanded.

>few|-|TRBV19|TRBJ2-1
CASSMKRSSYNEQFF
TGTGCCAGTAGTATGAAGAGAAGCTCCTACAATGAGCAGTTCTTC
>-|TRBD1|TRBV9|TRBJ1-3
CASSVDPTGAGNTIYF
TGTGCCAGCAGCGTAGACCCGACAGGGGCTGGAAACACCATATATTTT
>few|TRBD2|TRBV4-2|TRBJ2-5
CASSQDRATSVQETQYF
TGTGCCAGCAGCCAAGATAGGGCGACTAGCGTCCAAGAGACCCAGTACTTC
>-|-|TRBV5-6|TRBJ1-6
CASSLDSFNSPLHF
TGTGCCAGCAGCTTGGACAGTTTTAATTCACCCCTCCACTTT
>-|TRBD2|TRBV30|TRBJ2-2
CAYRTSGAGELFF
TGTGCCTACCGGACTAGCGGGGCTGGGGAGCTGTTTTTT
>-|-|TRBV10-3|TRBJ2-7
CATQGGEYEQYF
TGTGCCACCCAGGGGGGAGAGTACGAGCAGTACTTC
>once|TRBD2|TRBV18|TRBJ2-1
CASSPPGREGFNEQFF
TGTGCCAGCTCACCACCGGGTCGGGAGGGCTTCAATGAGCAGTTCTTC
>-|TRBD1|TRBV28|TRBJ2-7
CASSIQGFYEQYF
TGTGCCAGCAGTATACAGGGGTTCTACGAGCAGTACTTC
>-|-|TRBV6-5|TRBJ2-4
CASTFGDIQYF
TGTGCCAGCACCTTCGGGGACATTCAGTACTTC
>-|-|TRBV29-1|TRBJ2-7
CSVEIQARGYEQYF
TGCAGCGTCGAGATTCAGGCCCGGGGCTACGAGCAGTACTTC
>-|TRBD1|TRBV6-6|TRBJ1-6
CASSTDRGSSPLHF
TGTGCCAGCAGTACTGACAGGGGAAGCTCACCCCTCCACTTT
>-|TRBD1|TRBV18|TRBJ1-2
CASSPQAGTGGGYTF
TGTGCCAGCTCACCACAGGCCGGGACAGGGGGCGGCTACACCTTC
>-|-|TRBV27|TRBJ2-7
CASAGQGRVEQYF
TGTGCCAGCGCGGGGCAGGGAAGGGTAGAGCAGTACTTC
>-|TRBD1|TRBV29-1|TRBJ2-3
CSVETAGGVADTQYF
TGCAGCGTTGAAACGGCAGGGGGCGTCGCAGATACGCAGTATTTT
>-|-|TRBV10-1|TRBJ2-7
CASTGVCCASYEQYF
TGCGCCAGCACAGGGGTTTGTTGCGCCTCCTACGAGCAGTACTTC
>-|-|TRBV28|TRBJ1-3
CASSLVGRGLGTIYF
TGTGCCAGCAGTTTAGTTGGGAGGGGCCTTGGCACCATATATTTT
>-|-|TRBV7-2|TRBJ2-7
CASSLLTSYEQYF
TGTGCCAGCAGCTTACTAACTTCCTACGAGCAGTACTTC
>-|-|TRBV6-6|TRBJ2-1
CASSYSREPYNEQFF
TGTGCCAGCAGTTACTCGAGGGAACCCTACAATGAGCAGTTCTTC
>-|TRBD2|TRBV5-5|TRBJ2-1
CASSLPFSGGSDEQFF
TGTGCCAGCAGTCTCCCTTTTTCGGGAGGGTCGGATGAGCAGTTCTTC
>-|-|TRBV7-8|TRBJ2-7
CASSLAGQLSYEQYF
TGTGCCAGCAGCTTAGCGGGGCAGCTCTCCTACGAGCAGTACTTC
>-|TRBD2|TRBV9|TRBJ2-1
CASSVALAGNQQFF
TGTGCCAGCAGCGTAGCGCTAGCGGGAAACCAGCAGTTCTTC
>-|TRBD1|TRBV5-1|TRBJ2-5
CASSSRQGQETQYF
TGCGCCAGCAGCTCAAGACAGGGACAAGAGACCCAGTACTTC
>-|-|TRBV10-3|TRBJ2-7
CAISGDLSEQYF
TGTGCCATCAGTGGCGACTTGAGCGAGCAGTACTTC
>-|TRBD1|TRBV5-1|TRBJ2-7
CASSPDRGLGEQYF
TGCGCCAGCAGCCCTGACAGGGGGCTGGGGGAGCAGTACTTC
>-|TRBD2|TRBV5-1|TRBJ2-5
CASSPGRGGETQYF
TGCGCCAGCAGCCCCGGGAGGGGGGGAGAGACCCAGTACTTC
>few|TRBD1|TRBV3-1/TRBV3-2|TRBJ2-7
CASSHRQGPSEQYF
TGTGCCAGCTCCCACCGACAGGGTCCCTCCGAGCAGTACTTC
>-|-|TRBV28|TRBJ1-5
CASIPQGLGNQPQHF
TGTGCCAGCATCCCGCAGGGTTTGGGCAATCAGCCCCAGCATTTT
>-|TRBD2|TRBV7-9|TRBJ2-1
CASSTTSGSSYNEQFF
TGTGCCAGCAGCACGACTAGCGGGAGCTCCTACAATGAGCAGTTCTTC
>-|-|TRBV3-1/TRBV3-2|TRBJ2-1
CASSQGAGLPSGEQFF
TGTGCCAGCAGCCAAGGGGCGGGACTCCCTTCGGGTGAGCAGTTCTTC
>-|TRBD1|TRBV7-2|TRBJ2-3
CASRRTGTADTQYF
TGTGCCAGCAGACGGACAGGGACCGCAGATACGCAGTATTTT
>once|-|TRBV13|TRBJ2-2
CASSKPDSRGTGELFF
TGTGCCAGCAGCAAACCGGACAGCCGGGGCACCGGGGAGCTGTTTTTT
>-|-|TRBV21-1|TRBJ2-1
CASSGAGRYNEQFF
TGTGCCAGCAGCGGAGCGGGAAGGTACAATGAGCAGTTCTTC
>few|-|TRBV9|TRBJ2-2
CASSPSGLTGTGELFF
TGTGCCAGCAGTCCTAGCGGACTCACAGGGACCGGGGAGCTGTTTTTT